Listed below are T cell receptor beta chains from one sample, sequenced in a study of cytomegalovirus exposure and HLA in healthy donors. The table came from immunoSEQ multiplex PCR; TCRdb's copy has only in-frame clones and leaves some out. Of tens of thousands of clones listed, approximately 96% were seen once; the top ten hold approximately 0.91%. The source material was PBMCs. The receptors were gathered from a young man in good health and CMV-seronegative. The CDR3 runs from the conserved cysteine through the conserved F or W. Each record gives: V gene, J gene, CDR3 protein.

v_gene: TRBV6-1; j_gene: TRBJ2-7; CDR3aa: CASSEGQTYEQYF
v_gene: TRBV5-1; j_gene: TRBJ2-1; CDR3aa: CASSPGTSGSRDEQFF
v_gene: TRBV27; j_gene: TRBJ1-1; CDR3aa: CASSFSLNTEAFF
v_gene: TRBV4-1; j_gene: TRBJ2-3; CDR3aa: CASSPHHIRASTDTQYF
v_gene: TRBV7-2; j_gene: TRBJ2-2; CDR3aa: CASSPDWTGELFF
v_gene: TRBV27; j_gene: TRBJ2-1; CDR3aa: CASSLSTGAYNEQFF
v_gene: TRBV18; j_gene: TRBJ2-6; CDR3aa: CASSQTSSGANVLTF
v_gene: TRBV2; j_gene: TRBJ1-1; CDR3aa: CASSGDRNTEAFF
v_gene: TRBV4-3; j_gene: TRBJ2-1; CDR3aa: CASRRDYNEQFF
v_gene: TRBV5-4; j_gene: TRBJ2-7; CDR3aa: CASSLKPSGSPSSYEQYF
v_gene: TRBV14; j_gene: TRBJ2-7; CDR3aa: CASSQDNFGEQYF
v_gene: TRBV9; j_gene: TRBJ1-4; CDR3aa: CASSADRGHNEKLFF
v_gene: TRBV28; j_gene: TRBJ2-2; CDR3aa: CASSLIAGESGELFF
v_gene: TRBV5-1; j_gene: TRBJ2-1; CDR3aa: CASSRELDPSFLFF
v_gene: TRBV2; j_gene: TRBJ2-7; CDR3aa: CASSGGGGNVFYEQYF
v_gene: TRBV7-8; j_gene: TRBJ2-7; CDR3aa: CASSFWDRGSYEQYF
v_gene: TRBV27; j_gene: TRBJ2-7; CDR3aa: CASSSGGAEQYF
v_gene: TRBV15; j_gene: TRBJ2-1; CDR3aa: CATSRGLAGIYNEQFF
v_gene: TRBV2; j_gene: TRBJ2-2; CDR3aa: CAAVRSAGELFF
v_gene: TRBV6-5; j_gene: TRBJ2-7; CDR3aa: CASSFLAGDLYEQYF
v_gene: TRBV2; j_gene: TRBJ2-3; CDR3aa: CASSPTLQTSYTQYF
v_gene: TRBV5-4; j_gene: TRBJ2-3; CDR3aa: CASSLVIGAGDTQYF
v_gene: TRBV29-1; j_gene: TRBJ2-7; CDR3aa: CSVEEGGSNYEQYF
v_gene: TRBV27; j_gene: TRBJ1-2; CDR3aa: CASSPGQVLSYGYTF
v_gene: TRBV5-1; j_gene: TRBJ2-2; CDR3aa: CASSDGLAVNTGELFF
v_gene: TRBV4-1; j_gene: TRBJ2-3; CDR3aa: CASSLASKTDTQYF
v_gene: TRBV4-2; j_gene: TRBJ2-5; CDR3aa: CASSQDASGRYETQYF
v_gene: TRBV6-1; j_gene: TRBJ2-3; CDR3aa: CASSEGGSTYTQYF
v_gene: TRBV28; j_gene: TRBJ2-5; CDR3aa: CASSLTMAGGSETQYF
v_gene: TRBV19; j_gene: TRBJ2-1; CDR3aa: CASSFLGGNEQFF
v_gene: TRBV28; j_gene: TRBJ1-3; CDR3aa: CASRTGTVSGNTIYF
v_gene: TRBV18; j_gene: TRBJ2-3; CDR3aa: CASSPMGGTTDTQYF
v_gene: TRBV9; j_gene: TRBJ2-7; CDR3aa: CASSAGTGEQYF
v_gene: TRBV6-6; j_gene: TRBJ2-2; CDR3aa: CASSLRQGARTGELFF
v_gene: TRBV28; j_gene: TRBJ2-2; CDR3aa: CASSSPGTTNTGELFF
v_gene: TRBV19; j_gene: TRBJ1-5; CDR3aa: CASTSKGSISNQPQHF
v_gene: TRBV11-1; j_gene: TRBJ2-2; CDR3aa: CASSSLRGSGSTGELFF
v_gene: TRBV28; j_gene: TRBJ2-3; CDR3aa: CASSLRSRDRGTDTQYF
v_gene: TRBV13; j_gene: TRBJ2-7; CDR3aa: CASSWGGDIYEQYF
v_gene: TRBV11-2; j_gene: TRBJ2-1; CDR3aa: CASSLGLAGLNEQFF
v_gene: TRBV4-1; j_gene: TRBJ2-7; CDR3aa: CASSQVRDRDDEQYF
v_gene: TRBV4-1; j_gene: TRBJ1-5; CDR3aa: CASSQWPGHDSNQPQHF
v_gene: TRBV28; j_gene: TRBJ1-1; CDR3aa: CASSAPTGRDTEAFF
v_gene: TRBV5-4; j_gene: TRBJ2-5; CDR3aa: CASSLSLAGEVETQYF
v_gene: TRBV5-1; j_gene: TRBJ2-1; CDR3aa: CASSSAGQIVYNEQFF
v_gene: TRBV28; j_gene: TRBJ2-7; CDR3aa: CASSSGTASYEQYF